What follows are 8 T cell receptor beta chains derived from one specimen sequenced in a study of technical replicates of blood from several donors (dated by TCRdb to about 2017). The method was the immunoSEQ multiplex PCR assay. TCRdb mirrors the immuneACCESS table, restricted to in-frame sequences. Some clones are absent from its copies; in checked studies, under half trace to an unresolved V gene, and the reason for the others is unknown. In all, the sample holds roughly 15,000 clones, and 80% to 90% of those were seen once. About 11% of the sample is taken by the ten largest. Sequencing input: PBMCs. The receptors were gathered from a human donor in good health.

Only one count was recorded for this clone. The CDR3 sequence is CASSLDGRDTDTQYF. The DNA for the CDR3 is TGTGCCAGCAGCTTGGACGGGCGGGACACAGATACGCAGTATTTT. The V and J genes are TRBV5-4 and TRBJ2-3, with D maybe TRBD2 (6 bases). The V and J ends lost 0 bases and 2 bases respectively, with 10 bases between them. Germline V gene lookup returns CDR1 SGHNT and CDR2 YYREEE (reference sequence). There are 15 residues in the CDR3.

This chain connects TRBV10-3 to TRBJ2-7; a possible D gene is TRBD2 (5 bases). Per germline, CDR1 ENHRY and CDR2 SYGVKD. V was trimmed by 2 bases and J by 7 bases, leaving 12 bases between them. CDR3 size: 13 residues. As DNA, the CDR3 is TGTGCCATCAGTGAGCCCTCCGGGGAGGAGCAGTACTTC. The encoded protein is CAISEPSGEEQYF.

The rearrangement links TRBV5-1 to TRBJ2-1; possibly TRBD2 for D (6 bases). The CDR3 runs to 16 residues. Germline V gene lookup returns CDR1 SGHRS and CDR2 YFSETQ. The V end lost 4 bases, the J end lost 6 bases, and 20 bases lay between the germline ends. The CDR3 reads CASSLRELRTLNEQFF. The CDR3, as DNA: TGCGCCAGCAGCCTACGGGAGCTTCGGACCCTCAATGAGCAGTTCTTC. Drawing the rest from reference TRBV5-1 and TRBJ2-1, the complete variable domain is KAGVTQTPRYLIKTRGQQVTLSCSPISGHRSVSWYQQTPGQGLQFLFEYFSETQRNKGNFPGRFSGRQFSNSRSEMNVSTLELGDSALYLCASSLRELRTLNEQFFGPGTRLTVL.

The table lists this clone with a few counts. The V and J genes are TRBV7-7 and TRBJ2-2; D remains unclear. Germline CDR1 is SSHAT and CDR2 is FNYEAQ (reference sequence). The CDR3 is made up of 15 amino acids. Trimming stripped 1 base from V and 4 bases from J, with 10 bases between. The CDR3: CASSLGNSLTGELFF. The CDR3 nucleotides are TGTGCCAGCAGCTTAGGAAACTCCCTCACCGGGGAGCTGTTTTTT.

This clone was picked up one time. V usage is TRBV6-5 and J usage is TRBJ1-4; D is possibly TRBD1 (6 bases). CDR1 and CDR2 (germline): MNHEY, SVGAGI. CDR3 length equals 15 residues. The ends were cut back, 2 bases at V and 8 bases at J, with 15 bases in the middle. The CDR3 is CASSYEGVSEEKLFF. The CDR3 bases are TGTGCCAGCAGTTACGAGGGGGTCTCTGAAGAAAAACTGTTTTTT.

The chain is built from TRBV30 and TRBJ1-5; the D gene is possibly TRBD1 (5 bases). The CDR3 is 13 amino acids. Trimming removed 0 bases at V and 5 bases at J, with 8 bases between. Germline values: CDR1 GTSNPN, CDR2 SVGIG (reference sequence). In DNA form, the CDR3 reads TGTGCCTGGAGTGTGGAAGGGGATCAGCCCCAGCATTTT. It encodes CAWSVEGDQPQHF.

This sequence joins TRBV5-1 and TRBJ2-3; D gene ambiguous. Germline CDR1 reads SGHRS; CDR2 reads YFSETQ. CDR3 length equals 14 residues. V was trimmed by 0 bases and J by 2 bases, leaving 7 bases between them. CDR3 residues: CASSLGGPTDTQYF. The CDR3 nucleotides read TGCGCCAGCAGCTTGGGTGGGCCCACAGATACGCAGTATTTT.

The rearrangement joins TRBV19 to TRBJ2-7; D uncertain. Trimming removed 2 bases from V and 6 bases from J, with 11 bases in between. The CDR3 sequence is 13 residues long. Germline V lookup: CDR1 LNHDA, CDR2 SQIVND (reference sequence). CDR3 loop: CASSINDLGEQYF. The CDR3 nucleotides are TGTGCCAGTAGTATAAACGACTTGGGCGAGCAGTACTTC.